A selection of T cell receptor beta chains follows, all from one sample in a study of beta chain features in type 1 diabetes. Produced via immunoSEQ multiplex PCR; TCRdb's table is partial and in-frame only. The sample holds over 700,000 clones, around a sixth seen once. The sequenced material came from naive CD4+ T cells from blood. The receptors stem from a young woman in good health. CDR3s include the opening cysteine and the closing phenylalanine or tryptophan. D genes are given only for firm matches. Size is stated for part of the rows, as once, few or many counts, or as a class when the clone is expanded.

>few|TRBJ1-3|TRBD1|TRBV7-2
CASTWDRRGGNTIYF
TGTGCCAGCACCTGGGACAGGAGGGGTGGAAACACCATATATTTT
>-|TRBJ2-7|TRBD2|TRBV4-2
CASSPSTSGKGSKSYEQYF
TGTGCCAGCAGCCCCTCGACTAGCGGGAAAGGTTCTAAATCCTACGAGCAGTACTTC
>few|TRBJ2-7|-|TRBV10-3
CAISEWDYEQYF
TGTGCCATCAGTGAGTGGGACTACGAGCAGTACTTC
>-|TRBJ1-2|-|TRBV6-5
CASRGAYGYTF
TGTGCCAGCAGAGGGGCCTATGGCTACACCTTC
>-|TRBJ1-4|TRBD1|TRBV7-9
CASSLKGGADEKLFF
TGTGCCAGCAGCTTAAAAGGGGGCGCGGATGAAAAACTGTTTTTT
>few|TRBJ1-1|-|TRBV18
CASSPAGRDEAFF
TGTGCCAGCTCACCAGCAGGGAGGGACGAAGCTTTCTTT
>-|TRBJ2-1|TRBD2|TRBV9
CASSVGLGTNNEQFF
TGTGCCAGCAGCGTAGGGTTGGGGACTAACAATGAGCAGTTCTTC
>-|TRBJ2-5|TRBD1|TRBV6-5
CASSSRFTTGVETQYF
TGTGCCAGCAGTTCGCGCTTCACGACAGGGGTGGAGACCCAGTACTTC
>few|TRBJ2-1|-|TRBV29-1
CSVDAREQFF
TGCAGCGTTGACGCGAGAGAGCAGTTCTTC
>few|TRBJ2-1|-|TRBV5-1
CASSFGGLSNEQFF
TGCGCCAGCAGCTTCGGGGGGCTCAGCAATGAGCAGTTCTTC
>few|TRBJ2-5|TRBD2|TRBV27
CASSLFSTGAGGGTQYF
TGTGCCAGCAGTTTATTTTCGACGGGAGCGGGAGGAGGGACCCAGTACTTC
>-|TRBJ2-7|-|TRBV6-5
CASSYSGGTLAYEQYF
TGTGCCAGCAGTTACTCCGGGGGGACACTTGCCTACGAGCAGTACTTC
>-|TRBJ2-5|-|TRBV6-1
CASSGPGLQETQYF
TGTGCCAGCAGTGGTCCGGGCCTCCAAGAGACCCAGTACTTC
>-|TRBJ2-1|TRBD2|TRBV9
CASSVLAEIYNEQFF
TGTGCCAGCAGCGTGCTAGCGGAGATCTACAATGAGCAGTTCTTC
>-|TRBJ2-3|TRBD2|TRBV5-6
CASSRTTSGSRSSDTQYF
TGTGCCAGCAGCCGTACCACTAGCGGGAGTAGGTCGTCAGATACGCAGTATTTT
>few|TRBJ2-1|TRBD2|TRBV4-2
CASSQVSGREYNEQFF
TGTGCCAGCAGCCAAGTGAGCGGGAGGGAATACAATGAGCAGTTCTTC
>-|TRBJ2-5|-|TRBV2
CASQVSQETQYF
TGTGCCAGCCAGGTTTCCCAAGAGACCCAGTACTTC
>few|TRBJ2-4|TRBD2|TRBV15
CATSGGTSGARAKNIQYF
TGTGCCACCAGCGGGGGGACTAGCGGGGCAAGAGCCAAAAACATTCAGTACTTC
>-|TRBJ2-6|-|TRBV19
CASSFGTGANVLTF
TGTGCCAGTAGTTTCGGGACTGGGGCCAACGTCCTGACTTTC
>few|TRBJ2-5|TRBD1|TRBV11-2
CASSFLRRGRGETQYF
TGTGCCAGCAGCTTTCTGCGCAGGGGGCGCGGAGAGACCCAGTACTTC
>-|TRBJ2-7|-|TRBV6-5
CASSYSPGGPYEQYF
TGTGCCAGCAGTTACTCACCCGGGGGGCCTTACGAGCAGTACTTC
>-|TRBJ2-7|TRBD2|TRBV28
CASRTVAGGAYEQYF
TGTGCCAGCAGGACCGTAGCGGGGGGGGCCTACGAGCAGTACTTC
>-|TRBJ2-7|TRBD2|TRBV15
CATSGPSGIYEQYF
TGTGCCACCAGCGGTCCTAGCGGAATCTACGAGCAGTACTTC
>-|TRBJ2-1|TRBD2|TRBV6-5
CASSYSSGGEQFF
TGTGCCAGCAGTTACTCTAGCGGGGGGGAGCAGTTCTTC
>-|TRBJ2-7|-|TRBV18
CASSPLRDSYEQYF
TGTGCCAGCTCACCCCTGCGGGACTCCTACGAGCAGTACTTC
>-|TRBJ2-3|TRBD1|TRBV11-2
CASSLGTGAQYF
TGTGCCAGCAGCTTGGGAACAGGGGCGCAGTATTTT
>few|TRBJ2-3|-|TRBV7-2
CASSSGGRDTDTQYF
TGTGCCAGCAGCTCCGGAGGGCGGGACACAGATACGCAGTATTTT
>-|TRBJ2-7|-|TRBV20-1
CSADHRVEQYF
TGCAGTGCTGACCACAGGGTCGAGCAGTACTTC
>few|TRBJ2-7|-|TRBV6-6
CASSYFGYEQYF
TGTGCCAGCAGTTACTTCGGTTACGAGCAGTACTTC
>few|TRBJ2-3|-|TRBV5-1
CASSLESTDTQYF
TGCGCCAGCAGCTTGGAAAGCACAGATACGCAGTATTTT
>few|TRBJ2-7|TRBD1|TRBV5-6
CASSLHRDRGTYEQYF
TGTGCCAGCAGCCTCCACCGGGACAGGGGGACATACGAGCAGTACTTC
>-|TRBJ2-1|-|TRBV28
CASRNGKIPGDNEQFF
TGTGCCAGCAGAAACGGCAAAATCCCAGGCGACAATGAGCAGTTCTTC
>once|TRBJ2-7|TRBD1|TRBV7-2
CASSLNRGFYEQYF
TGTGCCAGCAGCCTAAACAGGGGGTTCTACGAGCAGTACTTC
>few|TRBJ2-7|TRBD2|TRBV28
CASSSPGLVGEQYF
TGTGCCAGCAGTTCGCCGGGACTAGTCGGCGAGCAGTACTTC
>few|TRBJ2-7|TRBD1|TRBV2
CATTGDSYEQYF
TGTGCCACCACAGGGGATTCCTACGAGCAGTACTTC
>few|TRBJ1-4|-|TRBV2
CASSSSEKLFF
TGTGCCAGCAGTTCTAGTGAAAAACTGTTTTTT
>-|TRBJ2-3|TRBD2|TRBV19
CASRRETGTDTQYF
TGTGCCAGTAGGCGGGAGACGGGCACAGATACGCAGTATTTT
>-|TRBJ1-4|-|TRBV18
CASSPRDATNEKLFF
TGTGCCAGCTCACCTAGGGACGCAACTAATGAAAAACTGTTTTTT
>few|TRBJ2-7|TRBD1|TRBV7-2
CASSLDTGAYEQYF
TGTGCCAGCAGCTTAGACACAGGGGCCTACGAGCAGTACTTC
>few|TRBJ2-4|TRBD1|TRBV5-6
CASSLVDRGKNIQYF
TGTGCCAGCAGCTTGGTTGACAGGGGTAAAAACATTCAGTACTTC
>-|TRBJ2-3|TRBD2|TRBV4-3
CASSQGGGLEASDTQYF
TGCGCCAGCAGCCAAGGCGGGGGACTAGAGGCTTCGGATACGCAGTATTTT
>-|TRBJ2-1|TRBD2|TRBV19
CASSIEGLAGGPWHEQFF
TGTGCCAGTAGTATAGAGGGACTAGCGGGAGGGCCGTGGCATGAGCAGTTCTTC
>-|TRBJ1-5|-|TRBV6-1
CASREGQPQHF
TGTGCCAGCAGGGAGGGTCAGCCCCAGCATTTT
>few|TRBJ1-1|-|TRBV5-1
CASSLGAARTANTEAFF
TGCGCCAGCAGCTTGGGGGCCGCTCGGACAGCAAACACTGAAGCTTTCTTT
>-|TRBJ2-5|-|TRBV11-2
CASSARTEKGTQYF
TGTGCCAGCAGCGCTCGGACGGAGAAAGGGACCCAGTACTTC
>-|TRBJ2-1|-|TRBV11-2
CASSLDSIVQFF
TGTGCCAGCAGCTTAGATTCCATTGTGCAGTTCTTC
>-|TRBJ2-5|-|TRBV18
CASSRQQGLRETQYF
TGTGCCAGCTCACGACAACAGGGATTGAGAGAGACCCAGTACTTC
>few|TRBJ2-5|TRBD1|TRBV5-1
CASSKTGIQETQYF
TGCGCCAGCAGCAAGACAGGGATCCAAGAGACCCAGTACTTC
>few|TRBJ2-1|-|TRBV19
CASSTLRLSDEQFF
TGTGCCAGTAGTACCCTTCGACTTTCCGATGAGCAGTTCTTC
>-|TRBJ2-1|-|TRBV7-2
CASSLTNEQFF
TGTGCCAGCAGTCTGACCAATGAGCAGTTCTTC
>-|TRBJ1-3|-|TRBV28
CASSPGHLSGNTIYF
TGTGCCAGCAGTCCGGGACACCTCTCTGGAAACACCATATATTTT
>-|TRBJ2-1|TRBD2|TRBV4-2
CASSQVGTSGYNEQFF
TGTGCCAGCAGCCAAGTAGGGACTAGCGGCTACAATGAGCAGTTCTTC
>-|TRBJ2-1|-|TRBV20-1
CSAPEGREQFF
TGCAGTGCTCCCGAAGGGAGGGAGCAGTTCTTC
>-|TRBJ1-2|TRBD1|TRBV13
CASSSDRGLDGYTF
TGTGCCAGCAGCTCGGACAGGGGGCTAGATGGCTACACCTTC